The 18 T cell receptor beta chains listed next were all sequenced from one sample in a study of blood T cells in healthy people across ages. Primed by a sample-barcoded 5' primer and a J-beta primer mix, a second PCR proceeded for about 7 to 11 cycles. Each CDR3 protein gets one entry after TCRdb re-called the 5' RACE reads with MiXCR. The table records 700,000 to 950,000 distinct CDR3 sequences, 55% to 70% of them present only once. Sequenced material: blood. The receptors were sampled from a man aged 25-45 years in good health.

This clonotype was found a few times. The CDR3 nucleotides are TGCAGTGCCCATTCGGAGCTAGGGACGTACGAGCAGTACTTC. Its protein is CSAHSELGTYEQYF. This rearrangement joins TRBV20-1 to TRBJ2-7, with D possibly being TRBD1 or TRBD2 (5 bases each). CDR1 DFQATT and CDR2 SNEGSKA come from the germline V gene (reference sequence). Trimming took 6 bases from V and 4 from J, leaving 19 bases between them. The CDR3 runs 14 residues.

Only one count was recorded for this clonotype. The gene calls are TRBV2 and TRBJ1-1; perhaps TRBD1 as D (5 bases). Looked up from germline, CDR1 is SNHLY and CDR2 is FYNNEI. Trimming stripped 7 bases from V and 11 bases from J, with 20 bases between. The CDR3 length is 13 residues. Written as DNA, the CDR3 is TGTGCCAGCATGGAAGGGGAACTAGCCCACGCTTTCTTT. Its protein is CASMEGELAHAFF.

In regard to this clonotype: This sequence may be a read error, since a much larger clone differs from it by one base. This chain joins TRBV6-2 or TRBV6-3 and TRBJ2-1, with 7 bases fitting TRBD2. Germline V gene lookup returns CDR1 MNHEY and CDR2 SVGEGT. The CDR3 length is 13 residues. Trimming removed 5 bases from V and 8 bases from J; junction bases left unmatched: 6. CDR3 protein: CASSDGGIDEQFF. The CDR3, as DNA: TGTGCCAGCAGTGACGGGGGGATCGATGAGCAGTTCTTC.

The CDR3 loop is CASSQDVKWEQYF. The DNA for the CDR3 is TGCGCCAGCAGCCAAGATGTGAAATGGGAGCAGTACTTC. This sequence joins TRBV4-3 and TRBJ2-7, with no clear D. The CDR3 consists of 13 residues. CDR1 is LGHNA, CDR2 YSLEER, per germline. V shed 0 bases and J shed 7 bases, with 10 bases lying between them.

J is TRBJ2-7 and V is TRBV5-6; possibly TRBD1 for D (5 bases). CDR3 size: 14 residues. Germline V CDR1 and CDR2: SGHDT, YYEEEE. Deletions cut 2 bases from V and 2 bases from J, with 11 bases between. This CDR3 is CASSFGAGPYEQYF. CDR3 bases: TGTGCCAGCAGCTTTGGGGCAGGCCCCTACGAGCAGTACTTC.

This clonotype was seen only a few times. The rearrangement links TRBV10-3 to TRBJ2-7, with D maybe TRBD1 (6 bases). Trimming took 4 bases from V and 3 from J, leaving 16 bases between them. The length of the CDR3 is 15 residues. CDR1 is ENHRY, CDR2 SYGVKD, per germline. The CDR3 DNA sequence: TGTGCCATCAGTGGGGCAGGGGACAACAACTACGAGCAGTACTTC. Its protein is CAISGAGDNNYEQYF.

This chain connects TRBV4-2 to TRBJ2-5; 11 bases are a match to TRBD2. The CDR3 spans 19 residues. CDR1 is LGHNA and CDR2 is YNFKEQ in the germline V gene. J was trimmed by 3 bases and V by 3 bases; bases with no gene match: 15. CDR3 region: CASSQARPGLAGMEETQYF. For the CDR3, the DNA is TGTGCCAGCAGCCAGGCGCGGCCAGGACTAGCGGGTATGGAAGAGACCCAGTACTTC.

The J gene is TRBJ1-1, the V gene TRBV5-1; unclear D gene. CDR1 is SGHRS, CDR2 YFSETQ, per germline. This CDR3 has 12 amino acids. V shed 5 bases and J shed 4 bases, with 9 bases lying between them. The CDR3 DNA is TGCGCCAGCAGGGCGAGCGGCACTGAAGCTTTCTTT. Its protein product is CASRASGTEAFF.

This clonotype was seen only a few times. V gene TRBV7-2 combines with J gene TRBJ2-7; TRBD1 agrees at 10 bases. J gave up 4 bases and V 3 bases, and 9 bases lay outside the gene matches. CDR1 is SGHTA, CDR2 FQGNSA, per germline. The CDR3 totals 16 residues. The chain's CDR3 is CASSFRKGQGIYEQYF. CDR3 nucleotide sequence: TGTGCCAGCAGCTTCAGGAAGGGACAGGGGATTTACGAGCAGTACTTC.

V usage is TRBV10-3 and J usage is TRBJ2-7; D is possibly TRBD1 (6 bases). Germline lookup yields CDR1 ENHRY and CDR2 SYGVKD. With 4 bases removed from V and 2 bases from J, the gap between germline ends came to 15 bases. This CDR3 comprises 15 residues. The CDR3 sequence: CAISGGQIAAYEQYF. As DNA, the CDR3 is TGTGCCATCAGTGGGGGGCAGATAGCCGCCTACGAGCAGTACTTC.

This clonotype was detected a few times. The chain joins TRBV7-2 to TRBJ2-6; no firm D call. In germline, CDR1 is SGHTA, CDR2 FQGNSA. V was pared by 1 base and J by 0 bases, with 7 bases between. The CDR3 extends over 16 amino acids. Written as DNA, the CDR3 is TGTGCCAGCAGCTTAGTAGCTGGCTCTGGGGCCAACGTCCTGACTTTC. Translated, it gives CASSLVAGSGANVLTF.

CDR3 in amino acids: CATHSREDNEQFF. CDR3 sequence (DNA): TGTGCCACCCATTCGAGGGAAGACAATGAGCAGTTCTTC. This sequence joins TRBV10-3 and TRBJ2-1; maybe TRBD2 (5 bases). The CDR3 extends over 13 amino acids. Germline CDR1 and CDR2: ENHRY and SYGVKD. V lost 10 bases to trimming and J lost 5 bases, with 15 bases between them.

This clonotype occurred a few times. The CDR3 sequence is CASSLRQGGDTQYF. The CDR3 coding sequence is TGTGCCAGCAGTTTGAGGCAGGGGGGAGATACGCAGTATTTT. The chain has TRBV27 and TRBJ2-3; maybe TRBD1 (7 bases). V lost 3 bases and J lost 5, with 12 bases in between. CDR1 is MNHEY, CDR2 SMNVEV, per germline (reference sequence). The CDR3 spans 14 residues.

This clonotype was seen only once. The J gene is TRBJ2-7, the V gene TRBV2; 7 nucleotides line up with TRBD2. This CDR3 has 13 residues. The junction had 10 bases not matched to a gene; V was cut back by 7 bases and J by 7 bases. Per the germline V gene, CDR1 is SNHLY and CDR2 is FYNNEI. The CDR3 reads CASNGGRMVEQYF. CDR3 coding DNA: TGTGCCAGCAACGGCGGGAGAATGGTTGAGCAGTACTTC.

This clonotype was seen once. The chain employs TRBV30 and TRBJ1-2; D unresolved. Trimming cost V 0 bases and J 5 bases, with 10 bases left between them. Germline loops: CDR1 GTSNPN, CDR2 SVGIG (reference sequence). The CDR3 loop spans 13 amino acids. CDR3 residues: CAWSVTANYGYTF. The DNA of the CDR3 is TGTGCCTGGAGTGTAACGGCAAATTATGGCTACACCTTC.

This chain joins TRBV20-1 and TRBJ2-1; 7 bases map to TRBD2. The junction had 12 bases not matched to a gene; V was cut back by 6 bases and J by 7 bases. Germline-derived CDR1 and CDR2 are DFQATT and SNEGSKA (reference sequence). The CDR3 loop spans 14 amino acids. The CDR3 DNA is TGCAGTGCCTCTAAGCGGGGAGGGCGGAATGAGCAGTTCTTC. It is translated as CSASKRGGRNEQFF.

The gene calls are TRBV12-3 or TRBV12-4 and TRBJ2-7, with D possibly matching TRBD1 (6 bases). Trimming left V 5 bases short and J 6 bases short, with 14 bases between. There are 13 residues in the CDR3. The CDR3 DNA is TGTGCCAGCAGTGTAGTAGCAGGGGCCGAGCAGTACTTC. It specifies CASSVVAGAEQYF.

The chain recombines TRBV4-1 with TRBJ1-5; 7 nucleotides line up with TRBD1. V shed 4 bases and J 4 bases; nucleotides not matched to a gene: 4. Germline CDR1 reads MGHRA; CDR2 reads YSYEKL. The CDR3 spans 14 residues. CDR3 DNA sequence: TGCGCCAGCAGCCGAACAGGGGAAAATCAGCCCCAGCATTTT. Its protein product is CASSRTGENQPQHF.